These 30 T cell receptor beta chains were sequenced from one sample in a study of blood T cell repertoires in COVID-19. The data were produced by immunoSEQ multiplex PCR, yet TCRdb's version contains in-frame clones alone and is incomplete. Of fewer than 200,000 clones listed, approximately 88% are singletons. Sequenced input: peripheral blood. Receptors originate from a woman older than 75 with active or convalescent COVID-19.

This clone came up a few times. In DNA, the CDR3 is TGTGCCAGCAGCCTTCCACAGAACAGACTGTTTTTT. Protein product: CASSLPQNRLFF. The V call is TRBV3-1 (or the pseudogene TRBV3-2), the J call TRBJ1-4; no definite D call. This CDR3 is 12 amino acids long. Trimming shortened V by 4 bases and J by 13 bases, and 13 bases separated the two germline ends. Germline CDR1 is LGHDT and CDR2 is YNNKEL (reference sequence).

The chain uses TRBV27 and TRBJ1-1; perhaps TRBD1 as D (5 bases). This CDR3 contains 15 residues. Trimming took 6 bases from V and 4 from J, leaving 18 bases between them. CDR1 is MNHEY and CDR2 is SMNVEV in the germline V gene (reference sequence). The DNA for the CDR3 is TGTGCCAGCAGGAGACCGACCGGGGGGGTCACTGAAGCTTTCTTT. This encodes CASRRPTGGVTEAFF.

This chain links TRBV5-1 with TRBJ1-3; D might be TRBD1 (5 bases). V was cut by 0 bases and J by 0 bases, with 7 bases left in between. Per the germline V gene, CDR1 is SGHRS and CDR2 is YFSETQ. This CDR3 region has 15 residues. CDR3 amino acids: CASSLAQGSGNTIYF. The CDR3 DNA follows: TGCGCCAGCAGCTTGGCCCAGGGCTCTGGAAACACCATATATTTT.

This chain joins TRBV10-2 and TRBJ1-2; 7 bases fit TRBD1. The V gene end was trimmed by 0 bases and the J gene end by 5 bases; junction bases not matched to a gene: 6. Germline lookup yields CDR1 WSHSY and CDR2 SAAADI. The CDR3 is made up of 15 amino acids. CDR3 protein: CASSESTGPTYGYTF. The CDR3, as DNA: TGCGCCAGCAGTGAGTCGACAGGGCCTACTTATGGCTACACCTTC.

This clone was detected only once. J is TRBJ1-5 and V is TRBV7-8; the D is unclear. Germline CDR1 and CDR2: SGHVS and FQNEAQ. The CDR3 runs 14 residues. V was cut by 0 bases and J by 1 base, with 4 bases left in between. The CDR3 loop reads CASSLAESNQPQHF. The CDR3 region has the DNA TGTGCCAGCAGCTTAGCAGAGAGCAATCAGCCCCAGCATTTT.

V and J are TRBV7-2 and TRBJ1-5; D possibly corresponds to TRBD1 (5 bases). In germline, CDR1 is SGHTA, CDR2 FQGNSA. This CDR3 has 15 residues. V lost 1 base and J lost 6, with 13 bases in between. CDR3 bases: TGTGCCAGCAGCTTAGGTCTTCAGGGAGGTCAGCCCCAGCATTTT. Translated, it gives CASSLGLQGGQPQHF.

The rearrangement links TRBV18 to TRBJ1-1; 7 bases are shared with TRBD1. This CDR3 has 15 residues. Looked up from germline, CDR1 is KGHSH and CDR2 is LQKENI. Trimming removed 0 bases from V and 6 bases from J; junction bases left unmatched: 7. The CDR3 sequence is CASSPPRVGGAEAFF. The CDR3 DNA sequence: TGTGCCAGCTCACCACCCCGGGTAGGGGGCGCTGAAGCTTTCTTT.

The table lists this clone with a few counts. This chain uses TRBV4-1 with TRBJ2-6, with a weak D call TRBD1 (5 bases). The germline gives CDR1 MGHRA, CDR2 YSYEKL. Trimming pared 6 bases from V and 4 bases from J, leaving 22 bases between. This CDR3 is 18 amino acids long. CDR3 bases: TGCGCCAGCAGTCAGATGTCTGGGGCCGGATCGGGGGCCAACGTCCTGACTTTC. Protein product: CASSQMSGAGSGANVLTF.

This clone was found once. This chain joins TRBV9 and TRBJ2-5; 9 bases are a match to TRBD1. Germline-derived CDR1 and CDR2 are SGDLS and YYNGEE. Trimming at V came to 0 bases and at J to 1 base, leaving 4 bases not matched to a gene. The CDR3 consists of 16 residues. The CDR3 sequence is CASSVDGTGSQETQYF. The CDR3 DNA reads TGTGCCAGCAGCGTAGACGGGACAGGGAGCCAAGAGACCCAGTACTTC.

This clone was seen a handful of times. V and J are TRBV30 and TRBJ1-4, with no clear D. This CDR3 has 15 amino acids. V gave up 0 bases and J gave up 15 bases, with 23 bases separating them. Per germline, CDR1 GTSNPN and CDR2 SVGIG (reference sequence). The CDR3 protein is CAWSVGNGVISGMFF. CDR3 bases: TGTGCCTGGAGTGTGGGGAACGGGGTTATAAGTGGGATGTTTTTT.

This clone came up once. CDR3 region: CATSAAPHPSSNQPQHF. In DNA form, the CDR3 reads TGTGCCACCAGCGCCGCCCCACATCCTTCTAGCAATCAGCCCCAGCATTTT. V gene TRBV24-1 combines with J gene TRBJ1-5; D unclear. V was pared by 7 bases and J by 0 bases, with 18 bases between. The CDR3 covers 17 residues. Germline V lookup: CDR1 KGHDR, CDR2 SFDVKD.

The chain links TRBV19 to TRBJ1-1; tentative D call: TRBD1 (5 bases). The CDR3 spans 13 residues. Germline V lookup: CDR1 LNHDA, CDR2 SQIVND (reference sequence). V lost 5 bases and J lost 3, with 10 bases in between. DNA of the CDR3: TGTGCCAGTAGTGGAGGGGCGTACACTGAAGCTTTCTTT. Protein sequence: CASSGGAYTEAFF.

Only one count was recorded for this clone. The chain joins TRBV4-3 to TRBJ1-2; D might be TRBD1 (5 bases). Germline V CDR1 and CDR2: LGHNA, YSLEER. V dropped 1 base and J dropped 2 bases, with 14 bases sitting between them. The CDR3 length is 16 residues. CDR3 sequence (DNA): TGCGCCAGCAGCCAAGGCCATACAGGAGCGAACTATGGCTACACCTTC. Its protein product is CASSQGHTGANYGYTF.

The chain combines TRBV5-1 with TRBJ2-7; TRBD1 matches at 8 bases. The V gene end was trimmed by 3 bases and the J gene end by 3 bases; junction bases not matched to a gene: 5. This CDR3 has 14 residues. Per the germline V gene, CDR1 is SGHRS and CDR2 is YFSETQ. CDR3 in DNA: TGCGCCAGCAGCTCCGGACAGGGAATCTACGAGCAGTACTTC. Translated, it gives CASSSGQGIYEQYF.

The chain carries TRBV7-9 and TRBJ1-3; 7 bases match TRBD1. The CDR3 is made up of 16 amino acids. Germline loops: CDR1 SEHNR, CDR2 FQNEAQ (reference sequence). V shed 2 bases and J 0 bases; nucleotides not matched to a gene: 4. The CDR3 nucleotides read TGTGCCAGCAGCTTATCCGGGACAGTCTCTGGAAACACCATATATTTT. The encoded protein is CASSLSGTVSGNTIYF.

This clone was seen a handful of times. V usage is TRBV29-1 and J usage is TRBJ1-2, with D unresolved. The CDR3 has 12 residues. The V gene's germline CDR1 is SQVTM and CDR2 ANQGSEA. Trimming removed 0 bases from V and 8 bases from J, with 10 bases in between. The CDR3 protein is CSVEDPTRGYTF. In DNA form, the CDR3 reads TGCAGCGTTGAAGATCCAACGCGGGGCTACACCTTC.

The DNA of the CDR3 is TGTGCCAGCAGCTTGACGGAGAGGGAGTACTTC. This encodes CASSLTEREYF. The chain links TRBV7-8 to TRBJ2-7; TRBD2 is a possible D gene (5 bases). V shed 3 bases and J shed 11 bases, with 11 bases lying between them. The CDR3 has 11 amino acids. CDR1 is SGHVS, CDR2 FQNEAQ, per germline.

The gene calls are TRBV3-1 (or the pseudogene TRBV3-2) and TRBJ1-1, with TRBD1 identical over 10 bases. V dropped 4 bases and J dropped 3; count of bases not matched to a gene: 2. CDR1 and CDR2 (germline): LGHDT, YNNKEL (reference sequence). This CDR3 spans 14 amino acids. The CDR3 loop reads CASSLGQGYTEAFF. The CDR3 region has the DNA TGTGCCAGCAGCCTGGGACAGGGGTACACTGAAGCTTTCTTT.

The CDR3 DNA reads as TGTGCCATCAGTGAGTCGACGGGGAATAATGAAGCTTTCTTT. Translated: CAISESTGNNEAFF. The J gene is TRBJ1-1, the V gene TRBV10-3, with unresolved D. CDR1 is ENHRY, CDR2 SYGVKD, per germline. V lost 0 bases, J lost 7 bases, and 12 bases lay in between. This CDR3 has 14 residues.

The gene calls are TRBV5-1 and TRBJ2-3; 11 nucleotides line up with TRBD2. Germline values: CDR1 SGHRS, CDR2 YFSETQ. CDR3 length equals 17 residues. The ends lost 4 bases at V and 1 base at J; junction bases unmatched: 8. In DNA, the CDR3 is TGCGCCAGCAGCGGTGGACTAGCGGGTTCCCGCACAGATACGCAGTATTTT. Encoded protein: CASSGGLAGSRTDTQYF.

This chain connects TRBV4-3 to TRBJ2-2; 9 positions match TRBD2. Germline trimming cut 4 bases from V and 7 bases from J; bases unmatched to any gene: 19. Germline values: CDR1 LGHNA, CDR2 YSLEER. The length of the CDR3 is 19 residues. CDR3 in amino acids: CASSLLRFRGGATGGELFF. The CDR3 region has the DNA TGCGCCAGCAGCCTTCTAAGGTTCCGCGGGGGGGCCACAGGCGGGGAGCTGTTTTTT.

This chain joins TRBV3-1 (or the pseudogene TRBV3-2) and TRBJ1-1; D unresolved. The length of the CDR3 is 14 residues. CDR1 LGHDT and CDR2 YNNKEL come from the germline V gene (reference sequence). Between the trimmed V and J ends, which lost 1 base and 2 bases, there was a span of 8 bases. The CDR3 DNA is TGTGCCAGCAGCCAAGTATCCTCCAACACTGAAGCTTTCTTT. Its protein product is CASSQVSSNTEAFF.

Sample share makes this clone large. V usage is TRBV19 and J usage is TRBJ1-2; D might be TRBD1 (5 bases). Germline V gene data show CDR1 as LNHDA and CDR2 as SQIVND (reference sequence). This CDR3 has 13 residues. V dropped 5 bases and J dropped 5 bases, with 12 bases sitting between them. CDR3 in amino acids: CASSPVSGYGYTF. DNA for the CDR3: TGTGCCAGTAGTCCTGTCTCAGGGTATGGCTACACCTTC.

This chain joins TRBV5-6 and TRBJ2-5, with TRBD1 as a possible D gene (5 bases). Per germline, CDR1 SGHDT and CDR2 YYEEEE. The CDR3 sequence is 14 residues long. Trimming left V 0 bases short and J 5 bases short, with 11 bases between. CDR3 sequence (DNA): TGTGCCAGCAGCTTGGCGTCAGGGCGGGAGACCCAGTACTTC. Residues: CASSLASGRETQYF.

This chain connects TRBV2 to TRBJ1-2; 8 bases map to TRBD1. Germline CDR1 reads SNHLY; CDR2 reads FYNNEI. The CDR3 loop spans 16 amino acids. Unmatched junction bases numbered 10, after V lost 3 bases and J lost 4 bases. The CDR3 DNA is TGTGCCAGCAGTGAGAGAACAGGGGGAAGTGGCTATGGCTACACCTTC. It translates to CASSERTGGSGYGYTF.

The CDR3 loop reads CASSLFGDTQYF. The CDR3 coding sequence is TGTGCCAGCAGTTTGTTCGGAGATACGCAGTATTTT. The J gene is TRBJ2-3, the V gene TRBV25-1, with unresolved D. Trimming took off 5 bases at V and 5 bases at J, with 8 bases between the two ends. From germline, CDR1 is MGHDK and CDR2 SYGVNS. CDR3 length equals 12 residues.

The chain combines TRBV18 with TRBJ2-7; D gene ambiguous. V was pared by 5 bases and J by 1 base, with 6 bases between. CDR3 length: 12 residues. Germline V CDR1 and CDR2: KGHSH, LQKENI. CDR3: CASSTESYEQYF. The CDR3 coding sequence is TGTGCCAGCTCAACAGAATCCTACGAGCAGTACTTC.

CDR3 protein: CASSPQGVNTEAFF. Here the CDR3 DNA reads TGCGCCAGCAGTCCACAGGGGGTGAACACTGAAGCTTTCTTT. The chain uses TRBV10-2 and TRBJ1-1, with 8 bases lining up with TRBD1. Germline V gives CDR1 WSHSY, CDR2 SAAADI. The CDR3 spans 14 residues. V dropped 5 bases and J dropped 0; count of bases not matched to a gene: 2.

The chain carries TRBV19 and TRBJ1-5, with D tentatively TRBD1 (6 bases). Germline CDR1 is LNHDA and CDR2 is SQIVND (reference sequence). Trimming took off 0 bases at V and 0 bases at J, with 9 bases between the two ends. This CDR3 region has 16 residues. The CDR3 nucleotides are TGTGCCAGTAGTATAGAGCGGGGGCCTAGCAATCAGCCCCAGCATTTT. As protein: CASSIERGPSNQPQHF.

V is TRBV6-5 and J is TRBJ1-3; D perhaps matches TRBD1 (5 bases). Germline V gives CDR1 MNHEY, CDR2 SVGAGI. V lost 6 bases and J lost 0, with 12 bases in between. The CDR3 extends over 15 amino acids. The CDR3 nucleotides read TGTGCCAGCAGCGGAACAGGATTCTCTGGAAACACCATATATTTT. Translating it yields CASSGTGFSGNTIYF.